These 27 T cell receptor beta chains were sequenced from one sample in a study of T-cell memory formation after mild COVID-19. One entry per CDR3 protein results from TCRdb running MiXCR on the 5' RACE reads. The profile covers about 280,000 distinct CDR3 sequences, with around 8% appearing a single time and around a fifth taken by the ten largest. The sequencing input was PBMCs or a T cell subset sorted from them (not recorded which). Every receptor here comes from a man aged 18 to 30 who had mild COVID-19 (a few samples of this study predate the infection). Cell type and time point are not known.

The rearrangement joins TRBV9 to TRBJ2-7; D uncertain. The CDR3 has 15 residues. CDR1 and CDR2 from the germline V gene are SGDLS and YYNGEE. Trimming removed 0 bases from V and 2 bases from J, with 12 bases in between. DNA for the CDR3: TGTGCCAGCAGCGTAGACCCAGCGAACCCCTACGAGCAGTACTTC. It is translated as CASSVDPANPYEQYF.

The table lists this clonotype with many counts. The rearrangement joins TRBV5-5 to TRBJ1-1, with D unresolved. Germline V lookup: CDR1 SGHKS, CDR2 YYEKEE (reference sequence). The CDR3 totals 13 residues. Trimming removed 0 bases from V and 10 bases from J, with 13 bases in between. The CDR3 bases are TGTGCCAGCAGCTTGGACCGCCCCTGGAGAGCTTTCTTT. Protein: CASSLDRPWRAFF.

This clonotype showed up just a few times. The chain combines TRBV20-1 with TRBJ2-2, with 9 bases lining up with TRBD2. The J segment lost 5 bases and the V segment lost 1 base, leaving 11 bases of the junction unmatched. Germline CDR1 is DFQATT and CDR2 is SNEGSKA (reference sequence). There are 17 residues in the CDR3. The CDR3 spells CSARGGGALRRTGELFF. CDR3 in DNA: TGCAGTGCTAGAGGCGGGGGGGCCCTCCGGAGGACCGGGGAGCTGTTTTTT.

This clonotype was counted a few times. This chain links TRBV7-9 with TRBJ1-1, with D unresolved. Looked up from germline, CDR1 is SEHNR and CDR2 is FQNEAQ (reference sequence). V gave up 5 bases and J gave up 11 bases, with 3 bases separating them. The CDR3 totals 8 residues. The CDR3 DNA is TGTGCCAGCAGCCCGGCTTTCTTT. Translated: CASSPAFF.

This clonotype came up a few times. The chain links TRBV6-5 to TRBJ1-1; D is unresolved. V shed 0 bases and J shed 1 base, with 9 bases lying between them. The germline V gene has CDR1 MNHEY and CDR2 SVGAGI. The CDR3 contains 15 residues. The CDR3 reads CASSYSVTPNTEAFF. As DNA, the CDR3 is TGTGCCAGCAGTTACTCGGTAACCCCGAACACTGAAGCTTTCTTT.

This clonotype was detected many times. V and J are TRBV7-9 and TRBJ1-5; TRBD1 is a possible D gene (6 bases). Trimming removed 6 bases at V and 4 bases at J, with 13 bases between. Germline CDR1 SEHNR, CDR2 FQNEAQ (reference sequence). The CDR3 extends over 14 amino acids. The CDR3, as DNA: TGTGCCAGCAGTCCTATTACAGGGAATCAGCCCCAGCATTTT. Amino acids: CASSPITGNQPQHF.

The gene calls are TRBV11-2 and TRBJ1-2; D is unresolved. The CDR3 is made up of 18 amino acids. With 6 bases removed from V and 0 bases from J, the gap between germline ends came to 23 bases. Germline V gives CDR1 SGHAT, CDR2 FQNNGV. The CDR3 DNA reads TGTGCCAGCAGTCAAATTACCGACCCTGGACCGTCTAACTATGGCTACACCTTC. As protein: CASSQITDPGPSNYGYTF.

J is TRBJ2-1 and V is TRBV12-3 or TRBV12-4, with 8 positions matching TRBD2. Trimming took 6 bases from V and 6 from J; bases not matched to a gene: 7. This CDR3 has 14 amino acids. The CDR3 is CASRVAGFPNEQFF. The CDR3 DNA is TGTGCCAGCAGGGTAGCGGGGTTCCCCAATGAGCAGTTCTTC.

The chain is built from TRBV9 and TRBJ1-6, with 9 bases fitting TRBD1. The junction had 9 bases not matched to a gene; V was cut back by 5 bases and J by 12 bases. Germline loops: CDR1 SGDLS, CDR2 YYNGEE. CDR3 length: 14 amino acids. The CDR3 is CASSLSDRGRPLHF. The CDR3 coding sequence is TGTGCCAGCAGTTTATCAGACAGGGGGAGACCCCTCCACTTT.

The J gene is TRBJ2-7, the V gene TRBV5-4; possible D gene TRBD1, 6 bases. Germline values: CDR1 SGHNT, CDR2 YYREEE (reference sequence). CDR3 size: 13 residues. Trimming left V 4 bases short and J 7 bases short, with 15 bases between. The CDR3 nucleotides are TGTGCCAGCAGCCAGTTCTCCGGGACAGAGCAGTACGTC. Encoded protein: CASSQFSGTEQYV.

A few counts support this clonotype. V usage is TRBV7-2 and J usage is TRBJ2-7; 12 bases are shared with TRBD1. Germline V gene sequence: CDR1 SGHTA, CDR2 FQGNSA. This CDR3 comprises 16 residues. V was pared by 0 bases and J by 3 bases, with 3 bases of the junction left unmatched. DNA of the CDR3: TGTGCCAGCAGCTTAGCCGGGACAGGGGGCTTCTACGAGCAGTACTTC. Protein: CASSLAGTGGFYEQYF.

This clonotype appeared a few times. The V call is TRBV30, the J call TRBJ2-5; D is perhaps TRBD2 (7 bases). V gave up 8 bases and J gave up 2 bases, with 15 bases separating them. Germline V lookup: CDR1 GTSNPN, CDR2 SVGIG (reference sequence). CDR3 length: 13 residues. CDR3 loop: CALNGGLQETQYF. The CDR3 DNA is TGTGCCCTCAACGGGGGGCTACAAGAGACCCAGTACTTC.

The chain uses TRBV6-2 or TRBV6-3 and TRBJ1-2; D not resolved. The CDR3 consists of 13 residues. V lost 7 bases and J lost 5, with 14 bases in between. Germline CDR1 MNHEY, CDR2 SVGEGT. This CDR3 is CASIPGRGYGYTF. The CDR3 coding sequence is TGTGCCAGCATCCCAGGTCGGGGATATGGCTACACCTTC.

This clonotype was seen many times. This chain joins TRBV7-3 and TRBJ2-1; TRBD2 matches at 8 bases. Germline V gene lookup returns CDR1 SGHTA and CDR2 FQGTGA. The CDR3 is 15 amino acids. J was trimmed by 4 bases and V by 5 bases; bases with no gene match: 7. The CDR3 protein is CASSPNGGGYNEQFF. As DNA, the CDR3 is TGTGCCAGCAGCCCCAACGGGGGGGGGTACAATGAGCAGTTCTTC.

This clonotype was counted between two and nine times. The chain carries TRBV9 and TRBJ2-5; TRBD2 matches at 8 bases. The V gene's germline CDR1 is SGDLS and CDR2 YYNGEE. This CDR3 has 15 amino acids. The trim removed 3 bases at V and 5 bases at J, leaving 9 bases unmatched. The CDR3 spells CASSGSGLARETQYF. The CDR3 DNA sequence: TGTGCCAGCAGCGGATCTGGACTAGCACGGGAGACCCAGTACTTC.

The table lists this clonotype with a few counts. V and J are TRBV6-6 and TRBJ1-1; 7 bases align to TRBD1. After removal of 1 base from V and 8 bases from J, the junction contained 4 bases not matched to a gene. The CDR3 sequence is 13 residues long. Germline CDR1 is MNHNY and CDR2 is SVGAGI (reference sequence). The CDR3 sequence is CASSYLPTGEAFF. The CDR3 coding sequence is TGTGCCAGCAGTTACTTACCGACAGGGGAAGCTTTCTTT.

The CDR3 DNA is TGCAGCGTTGAAGAACCCAATCAGCCCCAGCATTTT. Amino acid sequence: CSVEEPNQPQHF. The chain joins TRBV29-1 to TRBJ1-5, with no clear D. Deletions cut 0 bases from V and 3 bases from J, with 3 bases between. This CDR3 is 12 amino acids long. Germline CDR1 SQVTM, CDR2 ANQGSEA.

The chain combines TRBV5-1 with TRBJ2-2, with D possibly matching TRBD1 (8 bases). The germline V gene encodes CDR1 SGHRS and CDR2 YFSETQ. The CDR3 has 16 amino acids. The V gene lost 3 bases and the J gene lost 3 bases, with 15 bases spanning the gap. The DNA for the CDR3 is TGCGCCAGCAGCTGGAGGACAGGGAGGGACACCGGGGAGCTGTTTTTT. It yields the protein CASSWRTGRDTGELFF.

This clonotype was seen more than once but under ten times. The chain is built from TRBV7-3 and TRBJ2-3; D is uncertain. CDR1 and CDR2 from the germline V gene are SGHTA and FQGTGA. V lost 3 bases and J lost 6, with 7 bases in between. The CDR3 is made up of 12 amino acids. The CDR3 loop is CASSFYGDTQYF. Written as DNA, the CDR3 is TGTGCCAGCAGCTTTTATGGGGATACGCAGTATTTT.

A few counts support this clonotype. The chain couples TRBV6-5 to TRBJ2-5; D possibly matches TRBD1 or TRBD2 (5 bases each). Trimming removed 6 bases from V and 3 bases from J, with 11 bases in between. This CDR3 is 13 amino acids long. CDR1 MNHEY and CDR2 SVGAGI come from the germline V gene. CDR3 DNA: TGTGCCAGCAGCCCGGGGCGTGAAGAGACCCAGTACTTC. Residues: CASSPGREETQYF.

This clonotype was picked up a small number of times. This rearrangement joins TRBV5-1 to TRBJ2-7, with 11 positions matching TRBD2. Germline assignment: CDR1 SGHRS and CDR2 YFSETQ. With V trimmed by 4 bases and J by 2 bases, 11 bases remained unmatched. The length of the CDR3 is 17 residues. In DNA, the CDR3 is TGCGCCAGCAGCCGACGTCCCCTAGCGGGGGGAACCTACGAGCAGTACGTC. Encoded protein: CASSRRPLAGGTYEQYV.

This clonotype was detected many times. The V and J genes are TRBV7-9 and TRBJ1-3, with a weak D call TRBD1 (5 bases). The CDR3 length is 16 residues. The ends were cut back, 7 bases at V and 4 bases at J, with 20 bases in the middle. Germline V lookup: CDR1 SEHNR, CDR2 FQNEAQ (reference sequence). In DNA form, the CDR3 reads TGTGCCAGCACCGTCCCCGGGGGGTCCTCCGGAAACACCATATATTTT. It is translated as CASTVPGGSSGNTIYF.

This clonotype occurred a few times. This rearrangement joins TRBV12-3 or TRBV12-4 to TRBJ1-5; D possibly corresponds to TRBD1 (6 bases). V was clipped by 5 bases and J by 6 bases, with 11 bases between them. The CDR3 is made up of 13 amino acids. CDR3 loop: CASSVTGPQPQHF. The DNA of the CDR3 is TGTGCCAGCAGTGTCACAGGGCCTCAGCCCCAGCATTTT.

This clonotype was observed a handful of times. V and J are TRBV15 and TRBJ2-4; 7 bases are shared with TRBD1. With V trimmed by 6 bases and J by 1 base, 9 bases remained unmatched. This CDR3 region has 16 residues. From germline, CDR1 is LNHNV and CDR2 YYDKDF (reference sequence). DNA for the CDR3: TGTGCCACCAGAAGCACAGGGGATGCGGCCAAAAACATTCAGTACTTC. This codes for CATRSTGDAAKNIQYF.

V gene TRBV27 combines with J gene TRBJ2-2, with 7 nucleotides matching TRBD2. Germline trimming cut 7 bases from V and 4 bases from J; bases unmatched to any gene: 12. This CDR3 is 16 amino acids long. Germline loops: CDR1 MNHEY, CDR2 SMNVEV (reference sequence). CDR3 sequence: CASKEKSGVLTGELFF. The CDR3, as DNA: TGTGCCAGCAAAGAAAAGAGCGGGGTCCTCACCGGGGAGCTGTTTTTT.

In this sample, this clonotype turned up many times. This chain's CDR3 is CASSQAPQRTGATF. CDR3 DNA: TGCGCCAGCAGTCAAGCGCCACAGAGGACAGGGGCGACTTTC. The chain employs TRBV23-1 and TRBJ2-6, with 9 positions matching TRBD1. TRBV23-1 qualifies as an ORF whose function is uncertain. The trim removed 2 bases at V and 18 bases at J, leaving 11 bases unmatched. The CDR3 runs 14 residues.

The chain recombines TRBV5-1 with TRBJ1-2; D is unclear. V was clipped by 3 bases and J by 0 bases, with 21 bases between them. The CDR3 sequence is 18 residues long. Per germline, CDR1 SGHRS and CDR2 YFSETQ. DNA of the CDR3: TGCGCCAGCAGCTACGCACCAGGAGTTCCAAGTTCTAACTATGGCTACACCTTC. Protein product: CASSYAPGVPSSNYGYTF.